What follows are 3 T cell receptor beta chains derived from one specimen sequenced in a study of blood T cell repertoires in COVID-19 (dated by TCRdb to the early 2020s). The library was built by means of the immunoSEQ multiplex PCR assay. TCRdb took this table from immuneACCESS and kept in-frame rearrangements with V and J called. Such tables lack part of the clones; where checked against another copy, unresolved V genes explain under half of the gap, and the rest is unexplained. This sample holds fewer than 300,000 clones; about 91% were observed only once. The ten top clones hold under 3% of the sample. The sequenced material came from peripheral blood. These receptor sequences come from a person aged 18 to 30 with COVID-19, enrolled during active disease.

V and J are TRBV27 and TRBJ1-5; 8 bases fit TRBD1. Germline values: CDR1 MNHEY, CDR2 SMNVEV (reference sequence). The V and J ends lost 7 bases and 5 bases, in that order; junction bases with no gene match: 4. This CDR3 spans 13 amino acids. CDR3 nucleotide sequence: TGTGCCAGCAAAGGACAGGGTCATCAGCCCCAGCATTTT. It codes for CASKGQGHQPQHF.

The gene calls are TRBV3-1 (or the pseudogene TRBV3-2) and TRBJ2-2; D gene ambiguous. This CDR3 is built from 13 residues. V shed 0 bases and J shed 6 bases, with 5 bases lying between them. Looked up from germline, CDR1 is LGHDT and CDR2 is YNNKEL (reference sequence). The CDR3 DNA reads TGTGCCAGCAGCCAAGATCGAGCCGGGGAGCTGTTTTTT. Translating gives CASSQDRAGELFF.

Only one count was recorded for this clone. The V gene is TRBV6-2 or TRBV6-3, the J gene TRBJ1-5; D uncertain. Per the germline V gene, CDR1 is MNHEY and CDR2 is SVGEGT. V was trimmed by 4 bases and J by 4 bases, leaving 14 bases between them. The CDR3 runs to 15 residues. The CDR3 DNA sequence: TGTGCCAGCAGTTTGAGGGTAAAACCAAATCAGCCCCAGCATTTT. Its translation: CASSLRVKPNQPQHF.